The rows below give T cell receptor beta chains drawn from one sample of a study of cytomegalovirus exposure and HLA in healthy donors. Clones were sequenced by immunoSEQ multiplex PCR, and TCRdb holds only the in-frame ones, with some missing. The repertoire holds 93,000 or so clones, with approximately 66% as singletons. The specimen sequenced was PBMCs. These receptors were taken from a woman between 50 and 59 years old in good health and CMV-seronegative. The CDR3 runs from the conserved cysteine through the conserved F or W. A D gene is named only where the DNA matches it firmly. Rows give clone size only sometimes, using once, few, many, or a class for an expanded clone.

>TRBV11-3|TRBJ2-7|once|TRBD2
TGTGCCAGCAGCCCGTTAGCTACCGGGACTAGCGGGAGGGCCGGGGAGCAGTACTTC
CASSPLATGTSGRAGEQYF
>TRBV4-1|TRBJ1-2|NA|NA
TGCGCCAGCAGCCAAGATCGTGGGAGACCCTATGGCTACACCTTC
CASSQDRGRPYGYTF
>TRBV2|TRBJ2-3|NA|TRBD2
TGTGCCAGCAGTTCATCCCCAACGACTAGCGGGGCAAGCACAGATACGCAGTATTTT
CASSSSPTTSGASTDTQYF
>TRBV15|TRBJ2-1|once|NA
TGTGCCACCAGGCCTGGACTCTACAATGAGCAGTTCTTC
CATRPGLYNEQFF
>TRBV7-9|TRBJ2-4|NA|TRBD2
TGTGCCAGCACCACAGTGGGAGCGGGAGGCATTCAGTACTTC
CASTTVGAGGIQYF
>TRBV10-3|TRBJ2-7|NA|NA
TGTGCCATCAGTGAGTTGCTATCAAGCTCCTACGAGCAGTACTTC
CAISELLSSSYEQYF
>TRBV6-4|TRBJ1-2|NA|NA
TGTGCCAGCAGTGACTTCCTAGGAGGGAGTCGAAATGGCTACACCTTC
CASSDFLGGSRNGYTF
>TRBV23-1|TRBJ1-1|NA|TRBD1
TGCGCCAGCAGGCAGCGCAGGGGGCTGTACACTGAAGCTTTCTTT
CASRQRRGLYTEAFF
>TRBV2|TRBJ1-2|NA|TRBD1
TGTGCCAGCAGGGTGGACAGGGCCGTGTCTGTGTATGGCTACACCTTC
CASRVDRAVSVYGYTF
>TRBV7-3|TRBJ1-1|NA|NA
TGTGCCAGCAGCTTGTCACAGTCTACCGAAGCTTTCTTT
CASSLSQSTEAFF
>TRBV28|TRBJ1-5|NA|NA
TGTGCCAGCAGTTTATACCGATACGGCGGCCGCAATCAGCCCCAGCATTTT
CASSLYRYGGRNQPQHF
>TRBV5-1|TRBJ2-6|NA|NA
TGCGCCAGCAGCTTCCGAAAAGGGACTTCTGGGGCCAACGTCCTGACTTTC
CASSFRKGTSGANVLTF
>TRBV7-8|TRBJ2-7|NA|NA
TGTGCCAGCAGCTTAGCGTCAGGGCGGGATTCCTACGAGCAGTACTTC
CASSLASGRDSYEQYF
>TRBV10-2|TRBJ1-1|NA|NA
TGCGCCAGCAGCTGGGGGGGTGACACTGAAGCTTTCTTT
CASSWGGDTEAFF
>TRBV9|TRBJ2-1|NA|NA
TGTGCCAGCAGCAAACCCCTAGAGGACAGTGAGCAGTTCTTC
CASSKPLEDSEQFF
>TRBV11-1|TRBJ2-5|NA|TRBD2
TGTGCCAGCAGCCTGGCCCCGCGGGGGTACCAAGAGACCCAGTACTTC
CASSLAPRGYQETQYF
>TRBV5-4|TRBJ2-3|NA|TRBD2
TGTGCCAGCAGCTGGAAGACTAGCGGGATAGCAGATACGCAGTATTTT
CASSWKTSGIADTQYF
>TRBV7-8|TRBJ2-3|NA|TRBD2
TGTGCCTCGACTAGCGGTAGCACAGATACGCAGTATTTT
CASTSGSTDTQYF
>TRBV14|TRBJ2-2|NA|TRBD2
TGTGCCAGCAGCCCACTAGCGGGGGCGGTCGGGGAGCTGTTTTTT
CASSPLAGAVGELFF
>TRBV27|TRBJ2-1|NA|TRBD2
TGTGCCAGCAGTTTATGGACTAGCGATGAGCAGTTCTTC
CASSLWTSDEQFF
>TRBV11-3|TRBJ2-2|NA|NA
TGTGCCAGCAGCTTAGATCAGGGCGGCCCGGAGCTGTTTTTT
CASSLDQGGPELFF
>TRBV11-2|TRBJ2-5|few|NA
TGTGCCAGCAGCTTTGTTCGGGGAGGACTGGGGAAGACCCAGTACTTC
CASSFVRGGLGKTQYF
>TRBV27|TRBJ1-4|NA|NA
TGTGCCAGCAGTTTATCTATACAGAATGAAAAACTGTTTTTT
CASSLSIQNEKLFF
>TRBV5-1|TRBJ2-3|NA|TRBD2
TGCGCCAGCAGCGAGGTCGGGGGGGTAGATACGCAGTATTTT
CASSEVGGVDTQYF
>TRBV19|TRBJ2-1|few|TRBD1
TGTGCCAGTAGTCTGGACAGGGGTCGGTACAATGAGCAGTTCTTC
CASSLDRGRYNEQFF
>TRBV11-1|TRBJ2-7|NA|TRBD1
TGTGCCAGCAGCTTGGGGACAGTCCCCTACGAGCAGTACTTC
CASSLGTVPYEQYF
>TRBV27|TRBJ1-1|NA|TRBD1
TGTGCCAGCAGTTTATCACAGGGGGCGCATGGTGAAGCTTTCTTT
CASSLSQGAHGEAFF
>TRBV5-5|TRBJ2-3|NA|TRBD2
TGTGCCAGCAGCCCTAGCGGGAGGGCTGCGCAGTATTTT
CASSPSGRAAQYF
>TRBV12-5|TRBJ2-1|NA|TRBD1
TGTGCTAGTGGTCAAGGGACAGGGGGCCTTGAGCAGTTCTTC
CASGQGTGGLEQFF
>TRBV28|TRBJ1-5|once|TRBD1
TGTGCCAGCAGTTTATCCCACGGGACAGGTGGTAATCAGCCCCAGCATTTT
CASSLSHGTGGNQPQHF
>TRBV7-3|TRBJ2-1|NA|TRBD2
TGTGCCAGCAGATCCCCTCCCCTACTAGCGGCGGCAGGGGATGAGCAGTTCTTC
CASRSPPLLAAAGDEQFF
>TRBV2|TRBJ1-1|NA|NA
TGTGCCAACAAAAGTCTGGGACACCATTCGAACACTGAAGCTTTCTTT
CANKSLGHHSNTEAFF
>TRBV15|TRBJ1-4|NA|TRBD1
TGTGCCACCAGCAGAGGTTGGACAGGGGGCCATAATGAAAAACTGTTTTTT
CATSRGWTGGHNEKLFF
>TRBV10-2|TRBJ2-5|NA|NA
TGCGCCAGCAGGGGCCAGCTGGAGACCCAGTACTTC
CASRGQLETQYF
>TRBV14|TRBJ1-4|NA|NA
TGTGCCAGCAGCCAAGGGTCGGGGTTATATGAAAAACTGTTTTTT
CASSQGSGLYEKLFF
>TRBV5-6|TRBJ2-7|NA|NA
TGTGCCAGCAGCTGGAGACAGCCGTCTAGCTCCTACGAGCAGTACTTC
CASSWRQPSSSYEQYF
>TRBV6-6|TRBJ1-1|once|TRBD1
TGTGCCAGCCAGATAAAACAGGGGCCGAACACTGAAGCTTTCTTT
CASQIKQGPNTEAFF
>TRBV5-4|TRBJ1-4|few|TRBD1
TGTGCCAGCAGCTGGCACCGGGACAGGGGTTCGACTAATGAAAAACTGTTTTTT
CASSWHRDRGSTNEKLFF
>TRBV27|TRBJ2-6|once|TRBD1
TGTGCCAGCAGTCCCCGACAGGGAATAGCTGGGGCCAACGTCCTGACTTTC
CASSPRQGIAGANVLTF
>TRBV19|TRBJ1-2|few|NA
TGTGCCAGTAGCAGCGTTCCACCATATGGCTACACCTTC
CASSSVPPYGYTF
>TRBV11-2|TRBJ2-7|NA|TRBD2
TGTGCCAGCAGCTTGGTAGCGGGGGAAGACTACGAGCAGTACTTC
CASSLVAGEDYEQYF
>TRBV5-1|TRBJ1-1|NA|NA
TGCGCCAGCAGGCGGAACACTGAAGCTTTCTTT
CASRRNTEAFF
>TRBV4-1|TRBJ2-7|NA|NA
TGCGCCAGCAGGAGGGAGTTTGAGTACGAGCAGTACTTC
CASRREFEYEQYF
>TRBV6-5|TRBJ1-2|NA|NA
TGTGCCAGCAGTTATCTGGGCCCCTACTATGGCTACACCTTC
CASSYLGPYYGYTF
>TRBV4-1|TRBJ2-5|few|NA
TGCGCCAGCAGCCAGGAGATGGGGGGGCCTATCGCAGAGACCCAGTACTTC
CASSQEMGGPIAETQYF
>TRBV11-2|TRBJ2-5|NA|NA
TGTGCCAGCAGCTTGGGAGATGGCGAGACCCAGTACTTC
CASSLGDGETQYF
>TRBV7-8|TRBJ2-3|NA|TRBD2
TGTGCCACCAATACGGGGGGGGCGGGGGATACGCAGTATTTT
CATNTGGAGDTQYF
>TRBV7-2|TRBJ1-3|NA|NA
TGTGCCAGCAGCTTAGCATCCCCAGGAAACACCATATATTTT
CASSLASPGNTIYF
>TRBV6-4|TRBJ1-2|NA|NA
TGTGCCAGCAGTGAAGTGTACTCCGCCCGAGCTTACTATGGCTACACCTTC
CASSEVYSARAYYGYTF
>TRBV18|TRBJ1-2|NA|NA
TGTGCCAGCTCACAATCGACAATTAACTATGGCTACACCTTC
CASSQSTINYGYTF
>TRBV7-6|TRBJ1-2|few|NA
TGTGCCAGCAGCCTCGAGGACAGCTATGGCTACACCTTC
CASSLEDSYGYTF
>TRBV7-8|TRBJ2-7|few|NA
TGTGCCAGCAGCGCAGGACAAAGGGGCACCTACGAGCAGTACTTC
CASSAGQRGTYEQYF